A single sample is the source of the 17 T cell receptor beta chains below, sequenced in a study of CD8+CD57+ T cells in acquired aplastic anemia (dated by TCRdb to the late 2010s). Sequencing was performed on an Illumina HiSeq 2000. Genomic DNA was used as template for profiling of TCR beta VDJ combinations and CDR3 sequences. The public reads were quality trimmed at Q25 with fastp and then assembled into clones with MiXCR by TCRdb, keeping productive beta chains. Every CDR3 protein is listed once, alongside the most common genes and DNA of its rows. Across this sample there are 120,000 or so distinct CDR3 sequences, with around 48% seen only once. The ten most abundant clones make up about 2.3% of the sample. Sequencing used sorted CD4+, CD8+, or CD8+CD57+ T cells (not recorded which) from PBMCs. Receptors were obtained from a human donor in good health, serving as a control.

This clonotype was found once. At one of its ends the junction is not consistent with the germline gene, which may arise from a read error. The genes are TRBV10-3 and TRBJ1-1, with D maybe TRBD1 (6 bases). The CDR3 loop spans 14 amino acids. The V gene's germline CDR1 is ENHRY and CDR2 SYGVKD. As DNA, the CDR3 is TGTGCCATCAACGAACAGGGCAGGGGCACTGAAGCTCTCTTT. Translation gives CAINEQGRGTEALF.

This clonotype was counted ten times or more. J is TRBJ2-5 and V is TRBV9; 14 nucleotides match TRBD2. CDR1 and CDR2 from the germline V gene are SGDLS and YYNGEE. This CDR3 is built from 15 residues. The trim removed 2 bases at V and 4 bases at J, leaving 1 base unmatched. The CDR3 DNA reads as TGTGCCAGCAGCGTGACTAGCGGGGGGGGAGAGACCCAGTACTTC. It is translated as CASSVTSGGGETQYF.

This clonotype was counted at least ten times. This chain connects TRBV19 to TRBJ1-5, with D unclear. This CDR3 has 13 amino acids. Trimming took 0 bases from V and 7 from J, leaving 7 bases between them. Germline V lookup: CDR1 LNHDA, CDR2 SQIVND (reference sequence). The CDR3 bases are TGTGCCAGTAGTATAGAATGGAAGCAGCCCCAGCATTTT. This encodes CASSIEWKQPQHF.

The rearrangement uses TRBV29-1 and TRBJ1-1; 8 bases agree with TRBD1. Trimming took 3 bases from V and 2 from J; bases not matched to a gene: 5. Germline V gene data show CDR1 as SQVTM and CDR2 as ANQGSEA. The CDR3 runs to 14 residues. CDR3 coding DNA: TGCAGCGTTGAGCTGGGGACAGGCAACACTGAAGCTTTCTTT. This encodes CSVELGTGNTEAFF.

In this sample, this clonotype turned up many times. The V call is TRBV12-3 or TRBV12-4, the J call TRBJ1-2; 9 nucleotides align to TRBD1. This CDR3 comprises 16 residues. Germline trimming cut 5 bases from V and 3 bases from J; bases unmatched to any gene: 10. The CDR3 DNA follows: TGTGCCAGCAGTCTCCCCCAAGGACAGGGGCACTATGGCTACACCTTC. The encoded protein is CASSLPQGQGHYGYTF.

Ten or more counts support this clonotype. The V call is TRBV7-3, the J call TRBJ2-3; D call uncertain. The V gene's germline CDR1 is SGHTA and CDR2 FQGTGA. CDR3 length: 13 amino acids. Trimming stripped 2 bases from V and 6 bases from J, with 9 bases between. The CDR3 coding sequence is TGTGCCAGCAGCTTATTGGCTGATGATACGCAGTATTTT. The encoded protein is CASSLLADDTQYF.

This clonotype has at least ten counts. V and J are TRBV6-5 and TRBJ1-3; D unresolved. CDR1 is MNHEY and CDR2 is SVGAGI in the germline V gene. The CDR3 has 15 residues. V was cut by 2 bases and J by 5 bases, with 13 bases left in between. As DNA, the CDR3 is TGTGCCAGCAGTTACAGGCAGGATCGGAGAAACACCATATATTTT. It codes for CASSYRQDRRNTIYF.

In regard to this clonotype: The CDR3 carries no conserved terminal phenylalanine or tryptophan, so it likely arises from a read error. The rearrangement uses TRBV27 and TRBJ2-3; D may be TRBD1 (5 bases). Trimming removed 0 bases from V and 2 bases from J, with 12 bases in between. Per germline, CDR1 MNHEY and CDR2 SMNVEV (reference sequence). This CDR3 spans 16 amino acids. CDR3 amino acids: CASSLSVGVYTDTQYL. In DNA, the CDR3 is TGTGCCAGCAGTTTATCTGTAGGGGTATACACAGATACGCAGTATCTT.

The rearrangement links TRBV25-1 to TRBJ2-7, with TRBD1 as a possible D gene (6 bases). V was trimmed by 11 bases and J by 0 bases, leaving 17 bases between them. This CDR3 is 14 amino acids long. Per germline, CDR1 MGHDK and CDR2 SYGVNS. The CDR3 reads CAAPGDRGSYEQYF. DNA of the CDR3: TGTGCCGCCCCAGGGGACCGAGGCTCCTACGAGCAGTACTTC.

This clonotype appeared a few times. The chain joins TRBV7-3 to TRBJ2-2; the D is unclear. The V and J ends lost 2 bases and 7 bases respectively, with 5 bases between them. The CDR3 runs 12 residues. In germline, CDR1 is SGHTA, CDR2 FQGTGA. As DNA, the CDR3 is TGTGCCAGCAGCTTAGATAGCGGGGAGCTGTTTTTT. Translating gives CASSLDSGELFF.

V and J are TRBV7-7 and TRBJ2-3; D perhaps matches TRBD1 (6 bases). The CDR3 contains 17 residues. V lost 5 bases, J lost 2 bases, and 20 bases lay in between. The germline V gene encodes CDR1 SSHAT and CDR2 FNYEAQ (reference sequence). Written as DNA, the CDR3 is TGTGCCAGCAGCAAATCCCGGACAGCCCAGTTCACAGATACGCAGTATTTT. This gives the protein CASSKSRTAQFTDTQYF.

In its sample, this clonotype ranks as medium-sized. The chain is built from TRBV15 and TRBJ1-3; D remains unclear. Trimming stripped 0 bases from V and 2 bases from J, with 11 bases between. The CDR3 runs to 16 residues. Germline V gives CDR1 LNHNV, CDR2 YYDKDF (reference sequence). The CDR3 region is CATSRDRVGTGNTIYF. The CDR3 coding sequence is TGTGCCACCAGCAGAGATCGGGTCGGCACTGGAAACACCATATATTTT.

This clonotype was detected ten times or more. The chain links TRBV6-1 to TRBJ2-7; D tentatively reads TRBD1 or TRBD2 (6 bases each). Trimming stripped 6 bases from V and 0 bases from J, with 15 bases between. The CDR3 is 15 residues long. CDR1 and CDR2 from the germline V gene are MNHNS and SASEGT. CDR3 nucleotide sequence: TGTGCCAGCAGCCCCGGGGGCGGGTACTCCTACGAGCAGTACTTC. This translates into CASSPGGGYSYEQYF.

The chain has TRBV4-3 and TRBJ2-5; D gene unclear. The germline V gene has CDR1 LGHNA and CDR2 YSLEER. V gave up 0 bases and J gave up 5 bases, with 13 bases separating them. The CDR3 loop spans 15 amino acids. CDR3: CASSQELGPMETQYF. The CDR3 DNA reads as TGCGCCAGCAGCCAAGAATTAGGGCCAATGGAGACCCAGTACTTC.

This clonotype was seen a handful of times. The CDR3 DNA follows: TGCGCCAGCAGTAAAACAGATACCTACGAGCAGTACTTC. Translated: CASSKTDTYEQYF. The rearrangement links TRBV10-1 to TRBJ2-7; unclear D gene. Germline CDR1 and CDR2: WNHNN and SYGVQD (reference sequence). Trimming stripped 5 bases from V and 2 bases from J, with 10 bases between. The CDR3 extends over 13 amino acids.

The table lists this clonotype with many counts. The chain employs TRBV29-1 and TRBJ1-1, with D hard to call. Germline V CDR1 and CDR2: SQVTM, ANQGSEA. This CDR3 contains 17 residues. Deletions cut 1 base from V and 3 bases from J, with 21 bases between. The CDR3 is CSVEVTSWRPLDTEAFF. Here the CDR3 DNA reads TGCAGCGTTGAAGTCACTTCCTGGAGGCCTTTGGACACTGAAGCTTTCTTT.

The chain employs TRBV19 and TRBJ2-7; 10 bases line up with TRBD1. The CDR3 runs 15 residues. V lost 9 bases, J lost 2 bases, and 10 bases stayed unmatched. Germline loops: CDR1 LNHDA, CDR2 SQIVND (reference sequence). DNA for the CDR3: TGTGCCAGCAGCAGCACCGGGACAGGGGCCTACGAGCAGTACTTC. It codes for CASSSTGTGAYEQYF.